Following are 27 T cell receptor beta chains from one sample sequenced in a study of blood T cell repertoires in COVID-19. The method was immunoSEQ multiplex PCR; TCRdb's version includes in-frame clones alone and lacks a portion of them. Among approximately 130,000 clones listed, about 85% were seen once. The sequencing sample was made of peripheral blood. All receptors come from a human donor in a cohort sampled during active COVID-19.

This rearrangement joins TRBV3-1 (or the pseudogene TRBV3-2) to TRBJ2-3; D is unclear. The germline gives CDR1 LGHDT, CDR2 YNNKEL (reference sequence). V shed 4 bases and J shed 8 bases, with 13 bases lying between them. CDR3 length: 13 residues. The CDR3 sequence: CASSLPPSVTQYF. The CDR3 coding sequence is TGTGCCAGCAGCCTCCCTCCGAGCGTTACGCAGTATTTT.

The V and J genes are TRBV4-3 and TRBJ1-1, with TRBD1 matching 7 bases. The CDR3 runs 12 residues. Losses at the gene ends were 3 bases for V and 10 bases for J; bases not matched to a gene: 5. CDR1 LGHNA and CDR2 YSLEER come from the germline V gene. CDR3 DNA sequence: TGCGCCAGCAGCCACGACAGGGCGAGAGCTTTCTTT. Translation: CASSHDRARAFF.

The V call is TRBV12-3 or TRBV12-4, the J call TRBJ1-1; 7 bases fit TRBD1. The CDR3 spans 13 residues. After removal of 8 bases from V and 5 bases from J, the junction contained 8 bases not matched to a gene. CDR3 in amino acids: CASCQQGGTEAFF. In DNA, the CDR3 is TGTGCCAGCTGTCAGCAGGGGGGTACTGAAGCTTTCTTT.

The V and J genes are TRBV18 and TRBJ1-2; perhaps TRBD1 as D (6 bases). The germline gives CDR1 KGHSH, CDR2 LQKENI. Trimming stripped 2 bases from V and 4 bases from J, with 17 bases between. The CDR3 has 16 residues. CDR3 DNA sequence: TGTGCCAGCTCACCATCATTGGGGGCGCAGAGCTATGGCTACACCTTC. It is translated as CASSPSLGAQSYGYTF.

V is TRBV13 and J is TRBJ2-7; 10 bases are shared with TRBD2. This CDR3 has 19 amino acids. Germline V lookup: CDR1 PRHDT, CDR2 FYEKMQ (reference sequence). V lost 5 bases to trimming and J lost 0 bases; unmatched junction nucleotides: 16. The CDR3 sequence: CASSPRAVAGGLSSYEQYF. Here the CDR3 DNA reads TGTGCCAGCAGCCCCCGGGCGGTAGCGGGGGGCCTGAGCTCCTACGAGCAGTACTTC. Full variable domain (missing parts from reference TRBV13 and TRBJ2-7): AAGVIQSPRHLIKEKRETATLKCYPIPRHDTVYWYQQGPGQDPQFLISFYEKMQSDKGSIPDRFSAQQFSDYHSELNMSSLELGDSALYFCASSPRAVAGGLSSYEQYFGPGTRLTVT.

The rearrangement links TRBV24-1 to TRBJ1-1; 8 nucleotides align to TRBD1. V shed 9 bases and J 4 bases; nucleotides not matched to a gene: 6. The CDR3 has 13 residues. From germline, CDR1 is KGHDR and CDR2 SFDVKD. This CDR3 is CATRQGAGTEAFF. The CDR3 bases are TGTGCCACCCGGCAGGGGGCGGGCACTGAAGCTTTCTTT.

The chain joins TRBV2 to TRBJ2-5; 7 bases are a match to TRBD2. The ends lost 4 bases at V and 2 bases at J; junction bases unmatched: 13. CDR3 length: 17 residues. Germline loops: CDR1 SNHLY, CDR2 FYNNEI. CDR3 amino acids: CASSAGGNTGLQETQYF. The DNA of the CDR3 is TGTGCCAGCAGTGCGGGGGGAAATACAGGTTTACAAGAGACCCAGTACTTC.

The table lists this clone with a count of one. The chain links TRBV5-8 to TRBJ2-5, with 8 bases that match TRBD1. The ends lost 4 bases at V and 5 bases at J; junction bases unmatched: 10. This CDR3 region has 15 residues. Germline V gives CDR1 SGHTS, CDR2 YDEGEE. This CDR3 is CASSLWDRREETQYF. Here the CDR3 DNA reads TGTGCCAGCAGCCTCTGGGACAGGCGAGAGGAGACCCAGTACTTC.

V usage is TRBV9 and J usage is TRBJ1-1; D is unresolved. This CDR3 region has 16 residues. Trimming stripped 6 bases from V and 1 base from J, with 19 bases between. Germline V gene data show CDR1 as SGDLS and CDR2 as YYNGEE. The chain's CDR3 is CASTRTTAVENTEAFF. CDR3 bases: TGTGCCAGCACACGAACTACGGCGGTTGAGAACACTGAAGCTTTCTTT.

This chain uses TRBV5-4 with TRBJ2-1; D remains ambiguous. V gave up 0 bases and J gave up 4 bases, with 11 bases separating them. The CDR3 has 15 amino acids. Germline CDR1 reads SGHNT; CDR2 reads YYREEE (reference sequence). CDR3 DNA sequence: TGTGCCAGCAGCTTGGCAGGCGTACTTTACAATGAGCAGTTCTTC. Its protein is CASSLAGVLYNEQFF.

Note on this clone: Other nucleotide sequences in the sample specify the same CDR3. V and J are TRBV7-2 and TRBJ2-5; 9 bases fit TRBD1. With 3 bases clipped from V and 2 bases from J, the junction kept 4 bases outside the gene matches. The CDR3 runs 15 residues. Germline V CDR1 and CDR2: SGHTA, FQGNSA. The DNA of the CDR3 is TGTGCCAGCAGCTTGGACAGGGGCCGGCAAGAGACCCAGTACTTC. Its translation is CASSLDRGRQETQYF.

This clone was counted once. The J gene is TRBJ2-1, the V gene TRBV11-3; 8 bases are a match to TRBD2. There are 16 residues in the CDR3. V lost 0 bases, J lost 8 bases, and 9 bases stayed unmatched. Germline V gene sequence: CDR1 SGHNT, CDR2 YENEEA. The CDR3 DNA is TGTGCCAGCAGCTTAGAAGGTGTACCAGCGGGAGATGAGCAGTTCTTC. It codes for CASSLEGVPAGDEQFF.

This clone was seen just once. This chain uses TRBV19 with TRBJ2-3; 9 nucleotides match TRBD1. Looked up from germline, CDR1 is LNHDA and CDR2 is SQIVND (reference sequence). CDR3 length: 15 residues. Trimming removed 7 bases from V and 1 base from J; junction bases left unmatched: 6. The CDR3 region is CASTPGTGRTDTQYF. The CDR3 nucleotides are TGTGCCAGTACCCCTGGGACAGGGCGCACAGATACGCAGTATTTT.

The rearrangement links TRBV19 to TRBJ1-1; tentative D call: TRBD1 (5 bases). Trimming left V 5 bases short and J 2 bases short, with 21 bases between. The CDR3 has 17 amino acids. Germline V CDR1 and CDR2: LNHDA, SQIVND (reference sequence). CDR3 coding DNA: TGTGCCAGTAGTTCGGCCGTCGTCAGGGTGAAAAACACTGAAGCTTTCTTT. This translates into CASSSAVVRVKNTEAFF. Drawing the rest from reference TRBV19 and TRBJ1-1, the complete variable domain is DGGITQSPKYLFRKEGQNVTLSCEQNLNHDAMYWYRQDPGQGLRLIYYSQIVNDFQKGDIAEGYSVSREKKESFPLTVTSAQKNPTAFYLCASSSAVVRVKNTEAFFGQGTRLTVV.

V gene TRBV6-6 combines with J gene TRBJ1-2; D is uncertain. The germline CDR1 and CDR2 sequences are MNHNY and SVGAGI (reference sequence). The V end was cut by 0 bases, the J end by 8 bases, with 13 bases between. The CDR3 is 14 residues long. CDR3 nucleotides: TGTGCCAGCAGTTACTCAACGGCGGGCGGCGGCTACACCTTC. Translating it yields CASSYSTAGGGYTF.

J is TRBJ2-3 and V is TRBV9, with a weak D call TRBD2 (6 bases). From germline, CDR1 is SGDLS and CDR2 YYNGEE. Trimming shortened V by 1 base and J by 5 bases, and 14 bases separated the two germline ends. This CDR3 has 15 amino acids. In DNA form, the CDR3 reads TGTGCCAGCAGCGTAAACGGGCCCGGGGGAGATACGCAGTATTTT. It specifies CASSVNGPGGDTQYF.

This chain uses TRBV3-1 (or the pseudogene TRBV3-2) with TRBJ2-3; a weak D match, TRBD2 (6 bases). CDR1 is LGHDT, CDR2 YNNKEL, per germline (reference sequence). With 5 bases removed from V and 0 bases from J, the gap between germline ends came to 12 bases. The length of the CDR3 is 15 residues. CDR3 loop: CASSSGLGSTDTQYF. CDR3 DNA sequence: TGTGCCAGCAGCTCGGGACTGGGGAGCACAGATACGCAGTATTTT.

This chain joins TRBV6-2 or TRBV6-3 and TRBJ2-1, with 7 positions matching TRBD2. After removal of 4 bases from V and 8 bases from J, the junction contained 11 bases not matched to a gene. The V gene's germline CDR1 is MNHEY and CDR2 SVGEGT. The CDR3 has 15 residues. CDR3 sequence (DNA): TGTGCCAGCAGTTCCGATGCGGGAGCGAGGTATGAGCAGTTCTTC. It codes for CASSSDAGARYEQFF.

This clone came up once. The V call is TRBV14, the J call TRBJ2-5, with TRBD1 matching 8 bases. Trimming cost V 4 bases and J 1 base; bases outside gene matches: 8. The CDR3 is 16 residues long. Per germline, CDR1 SGHDN and CDR2 FVKESK. Written as DNA, the CDR3 is TGTGCCAGCAGCCGCCGGACAGGGAATGCCCAAGAGACCCAGTACTTC. Protein: CASSRRTGNAQETQYF.

The rearrangement uses TRBV4-1 and TRBJ2-3; 11 positions agree with TRBD2. Germline V gene data show CDR1 as MGHRA and CDR2 as YSYEKL. V was clipped by 2 bases and J by 0 bases; unmatched bases: 4. The CDR3 is made up of 17 amino acids. The CDR3 DNA is TGCGCCAGCAGCCAAACTAGCGGGGGACCTAGCACAGATACGCAGTATTTT. It translates to CASSQTSGGPSTDTQYF.

V is TRBV5-1 and J is TRBJ2-6, with D uncertain. Between the trimmed V and J ends, which lost 0 bases and 4 bases, there was a span of 8 bases. From germline, CDR1 is SGHRS and CDR2 YFSETQ. The CDR3 consists of 15 residues. CDR3 sequence: CASSLVAVGANVLTF. CDR3 bases: TGCGCCAGCAGCTTGGTGGCAGTCGGGGCCAACGTCCTGACTTTC.

A few counts support this clone. This chain links TRBV21-1 with TRBJ1-2; TRBD1, as called in the table, went unchecked against the DNA. TRBV21-1 is shown as a pseudogene. The CDR3 has 18 amino acids. The CDR3 sequence: CASSKDRTGLRVCYGYTF. The CDR3 DNA follows: TGTGCCAGCAGCAAAGATAGGACAGGGCTACGTGTATGCTATGGCTACACCTTC.

The chain joins TRBV9 to TRBJ2-2; D uncertain. Trimming left V 0 bases short and J 3 bases short, with 6 bases between. The CDR3 has 14 amino acids. Germline V gene lookup returns CDR1 SGDLS and CDR2 YYNGEE. CDR3 DNA sequence: TGTGCCAGCAGCGTAGAGCTCTACACCGGGGAGCTGTTTTTT. Translated: CASSVELYTGELFF.

The chain links TRBV7-2 to TRBJ1-3, with TRBD1 matching over 7 bases. Germline values: CDR1 SGHTA, CDR2 FQGNSA. CDR3 length: 16 residues. V was pared by 2 bases and J by 2 bases, with 6 bases of the junction left unmatched. CDR3 in amino acids: CASSLSGQFTGNTIYF. In DNA, the CDR3 is TGTGCCAGCAGCTTATCGGGACAGTTTACTGGAAACACCATATATTTT.

The chain joins TRBV6-5 to TRBJ2-2; the match to TRBD2 covers 7 bases. V dropped 5 bases and J dropped 8; count of bases not matched to a gene: 2. Germline V gives CDR1 MNHEY, CDR2 SVGAGI. The CDR3 has 12 amino acids. The CDR3, as DNA: TGTGCCAGCAGTCGACTAGCTGGGGAGCTGTTTTTT. This sequence encodes CASSRLAGELFF.

This chain links TRBV5-1 with TRBJ2-5; 9 bases align to TRBD1. The J segment lost 3 bases and the V segment lost 3 bases, leaving 9 bases of the junction unmatched. The CDR3 covers 16 residues. The germline gives CDR1 SGHRS, CDR2 YFSETQ. CDR3 amino acids: CASSWRVTGGEETQYF. The CDR3 DNA reads TGCGCCAGCAGCTGGAGAGTGACAGGGGGAGAAGAGACCCAGTACTTC.

The chain carries TRBV5-1 and TRBJ1-3; D remains unclear. V was trimmed by 0 bases and J by 0 bases, leaving 10 bases between them. Germline CDR1 reads SGHRS; CDR2 reads YFSETQ. This CDR3 region has 16 residues. CDR3 in amino acids: CASSLVVASSGNTIYF. The CDR3 DNA sequence: TGCGCCAGCAGCTTGGTTGTGGCTAGCTCTGGAAACACCATATATTTT.